The 6 T cell receptor beta chains reported below all come from one sample, sequenced in a study of T cells expressing NK-cell markers. Reanalyzing the 5' RACE reads, TCRdb keeps one entry per CDR3 protein, without DNA. The clone table shows about 260,000 distinct CDR3 sequences, with the ten largest holding about 0.4%. The sample was blood T cells: a sorted CD56 or NKG2C T cell subset, CD4+ or CD8+ T cells, or bulk PBMC T cells (not recorded which). All receptors derive from a man younger than 35 in good health.

This rearrangement joins TRBV24-1 to TRBJ2-1; TCRdb picks TRBD2, but there is no DNA to check that call. CDR1 and CDR2 (germline): KGHDR, SFDVKD. This CDR3 comprises 15 residues. The CDR3: CATQDRAGGGDEQFF.

CDR3 residues: CAISDRETFKSDTQYF. The chain couples TRBV10-3 to TRBJ2-3. Looked up from germline, CDR1 is ENHRY and CDR2 is SYGVKD. This CDR3 contains 16 residues.

The chain recombines TRBV5-6 with TRBJ1-5; the TRBD1 assignment by TCRdb is unverifiable without DNA. The germline CDR1 and CDR2 sequences are SGHDT and YYEEEE. The CDR3 is 16 amino acids. CDR3 residues: CASSLNRGLSNQPQHF.

The genes are TRBV5-6 and TRBJ1-1; absent DNA, TCRdb's TRBD1 call cannot be checked. Germline CDR1 is SGHDT and CDR2 is YYEEEE. CDR3 length equals 13 residues. The CDR3 sequence is CASSKVDRAEAFF.

This rearrangement joins TRBV20-1 to TRBJ2-1; the TRBD2 assignment by TCRdb is unverifiable without DNA. Per the germline V gene, CDR1 is DFQATT and CDR2 is SNEGSKA (reference sequence). The CDR3 loop spans 14 amino acids. The CDR3 sequence: CSARGEFSPNEQFF.

The J gene is TRBJ2-3, the V gene TRBV7-2. The CDR3 spans 13 residues. Germline V gene sequence: CDR1 SGHTA, CDR2 FQGNSA. This chain's CDR3 is CASSTRHSDTQYF.